These 29 T cell receptor beta chains were sequenced from one sample in a study of cytomegalovirus exposure and HLA in healthy donors. Primers included in the PCR were 60 Vbeta and 13 Jbeta primers. Method: immunoSEQ multiplex PCR; TCRdb's copy keeps in-frame clones and lacks some. The sample contains 200,000 to 250,000 clones, 83% of which appear only once. Sequencing input: PBMCs. All receptors derive from a girl aged 5-17 years in good health and CMV-seronegative.

J is TRBJ2-7 and V is TRBV6-5; TRBD1 matches 8 bases. This CDR3 has 15 amino acids. Germline V CDR1 and CDR2: MNHEY, SVGAGI. Trimming took 2 bases from V and 3 from J; bases not matched to a gene: 6. CDR3 in amino acids: CASSYRDRNSYEQYF. CDR3 nucleotide sequence: TGTGCCAGCAGTTACCGGGACAGGAATAGCTACGAGCAGTACTTC.

The CDR3 protein is CASTERADTQYF. CDR3 sequence (DNA): TGTGCCAGCACTGAGAGGGCAGATACGCAGTATTTT. This chain joins TRBV7-9 and TRBJ2-3; D may be TRBD2 (5 bases). This CDR3 is built from 12 residues. With 7 bases removed from V and 4 bases from J, the gap between germline ends came to 9 bases. Germline-derived CDR1 and CDR2 are SEHNR and FQNEAQ (reference sequence).

V usage is TRBV28 and J usage is TRBJ2-7; D may be TRBD1 (5 bases). The CDR3 sequence is 14 residues long. The V gene lost 2 bases and the J gene lost 6 bases, with 14 bases spanning the gap. The germline gives CDR1 MDHEN, CDR2 SYDVKM. The CDR3 region is CASSLPRDSPEQYF. The CDR3 coding sequence is TGTGCCAGCAGTTTACCCAGGGATAGTCCCGAGCAGTACTTC.

The rearrangement uses TRBV9 and TRBJ1-3; no definite D call. CDR3 length: 15 amino acids. V lost 4 bases to trimming and J lost 0 bases, with 11 bases between them. The V gene's germline CDR1 is SGDLS and CDR2 YYNGEE. CDR3 DNA sequence: TGTGCCAGCAGCCTGGCGGGGAACTCTGGAAACACCATATATTTT. This encodes CASSLAGNSGNTIYF.

The gene calls are TRBV28 and TRBJ1-4; no clear D gene. The CDR3 runs 16 residues. Deletions cut 5 bases from V and 0 bases from J, with 13 bases between. Germline-derived CDR1 and CDR2 are MDHEN and SYDVKM. As DNA, the CDR3 is TGTGCCAGCAGTCCCTTTAGGAGACCAACTAATGAAAAACTGTTTTTT. This gives the protein CASSPFRRPTNEKLFF.

V gene TRBV11-2 combines with J gene TRBJ2-1, with TRBD2 matching 9 bases. The CDR3 is 15 amino acids. Germline V gene sequence: CDR1 SGHAT, CDR2 FQNNGV. V shed 4 bases, J shed 4 bases, and the junction held 5 bases outside the gene matches. CDR3 in DNA: TGTGCCAGCAGCTCAAGACTAGCGGTTTACAATGAGCAGTTCTTC. The encoded protein is CASSSRLAVYNEQFF.

The chain uses TRBV5-4 and TRBJ1-1; a possible D gene is TRBD1 (5 bases). CDR1 and CDR2 from the germline V gene are SGHNT and YYREEE (reference sequence). Trimming removed 4 bases from V and 1 base from J, with 14 bases in between. This CDR3 comprises 15 residues. CDR3 sequence reads: CASSAPTVSNTEAFF. The CDR3 coding sequence is TGTGCCAGCAGCGCCCCGACAGTATCGAACACTGAAGCTTTCTTT. The variable domain in full, completed from reference TRBV5-4 and TRBJ1-1, reads ETGVTQSPTHLIKTRGQQVTLRCSSQSGHNTVSWYQQALGQGPQFIFQYYREEENGRGNFPPRFSGLQFPNYSSELNVNALELDDSALYLCASSAPTVSNTEAFFGQGTRLTVV.

Of note for this clone: Germline and junction disagree at one end, which may indicate a read error. The CDR3 spells CASSLSLLDRVRVNF. The CDR3 bases are TGTGCCAGCAGTTTATCTCTATTGGACAGGGTGCGGGTAAACTTC. The chain uses TRBV27 and TRBJ1-2; 8 bases map to TRBD1. Germline values: CDR1 MNHEY, CDR2 SMNVEV (reference sequence). The CDR3 is made up of 15 amino acids.

The chain has TRBV7-9 and TRBJ2-1; TRBD1 aligns across 8 bases. This CDR3 has 15 amino acids. Trimming at V came to 4 bases and at J to 7 bases, leaving 9 bases not matched to a gene. Germline V gene sequence: CDR1 SEHNR, CDR2 FQNEAQ (reference sequence). The CDR3 loop is CASSWSQGVGNEQFF. CDR3 in DNA: TGTGCCAGCAGCTGGTCACAGGGGGTTGGGAATGAGCAGTTCTTC. Filled out from reference TRBV7-9 and TRBJ2-1, the complete variable domain reads DTGVSQNPRHKITKRGQNVTFRCDPISEHNRLYWYRQTLGQGPEFLTYFQNEAQLEKSRLLSDRFSAERPKGSFSTLEIQRTEQGDSAMYLCASSWSQGVGNEQFFGPGTRLTVL.

To note about this clone: The junction departs from the called germline gene at one end, perhaps through a read error. This chain uses TRBV6-4 with TRBJ1-5; D uncertain. CDR1 and CDR2 from the germline V gene are MRHNA and SNTAGT. This CDR3 spans 15 amino acids. CDR3 sequence (DNA): TGTGCCAGCAGTCACTCCGCTTCTATATATCAGCCCCAGCATTTT. Encoded protein: CASSHSASIYQPQHF.

The genes are TRBV28 and TRBJ1-1, with 10 positions matching TRBD1. Germline loops: CDR1 MDHEN, CDR2 SYDVKM. J lost 8 bases, V lost 6 bases, and 0 bases had no gene match. CDR3 length: 11 residues. The CDR3 sequence: CASRGQGEAFF. CDR3 nucleotides: TGTGCCAGCAGGGGACAGGGGGAAGCTTTCTTT.

This chain links TRBV2 with TRBJ2-1, with D maybe TRBD1 (6 bases). Germline CDR1 SNHLY, CDR2 FYNNEI. CDR3 length equals 11 residues. Deletions cut 6 bases from V and 10 bases from J, with 10 bases between. The CDR3 region is CASRYQGEQFF. DNA of the CDR3: TGTGCCAGCAGGTACCAGGGGGAGCAGTTCTTC.

This clone was seen only once. This chain connects TRBV10-2 to TRBJ2-3; the D gene is possibly TRBD2 (6 bases). V lost 0 bases, J lost 3 bases, and 10 bases lay in between. In germline, CDR1 is WSHSY, CDR2 SAAADI. The CDR3 length is 15 residues. The CDR3: CASSESGRETDTQYF. The CDR3 nucleotides read TGCGCCAGCAGTGAGTCCGGACGGGAGACAGATACGCAGTATTTT.

The V gene is TRBV7-2, the J gene TRBJ1-5, with a tentative D call TRBD1 (5 bases). V was trimmed by 4 bases and J by 0 bases, leaving 10 bases between them. This CDR3 contains 15 residues. Germline V gives CDR1 SGHTA, CDR2 FQGNSA. CDR3 region: CASSSPGVSNQPQHF. CDR3 DNA sequence: TGTGCCAGCAGCTCCCCGGGGGTTAGCAATCAGCCCCAGCATTTT.

DNA for the CDR3: TGTGCCAGCGCCAGGGTAAGCAATCAGCCCCAGCATTTT. Protein product: CASARVSNQPQHF. The rearrangement joins TRBV19 to TRBJ1-5; possible D gene TRBD1, 5 bases. Trimming cost V 9 bases and J 1 base, with 10 bases left between them. CDR1 is LNHDA and CDR2 is SQIVND in the germline V gene (reference sequence). The CDR3 is 13 amino acids.

The rearrangement uses TRBV14 and TRBJ2-7; D is ambiguous. There are 14 residues in the CDR3. Trimming cost V 2 bases and J 0 bases, with 8 bases left between them. Germline V lookup: CDR1 SGHDN, CDR2 FVKESK. In DNA form, the CDR3 reads TGTGCCAGCAGCCAAACGCTCAGCTCCTACGAGCAGTACTTC. Protein: CASSQTLSSYEQYF.

This clone was found a few times. The chain recombines TRBV4-1 with TRBJ1-1; D remains ambiguous. CDR1 MGHRA and CDR2 YSYEKL come from the germline V gene. Trimming pared 2 bases from V and 0 bases from J, leaving 7 bases between. This CDR3 is built from 14 residues. The CDR3 reads CASSQSVMNTEAFF. The CDR3 DNA reads TGCGCCAGCAGCCAATCAGTGATGAACACTGAAGCTTTCTTT.

The CDR3 nucleotides are TGTGCCAGCAGTTACTCTGGAGGGCAGTACTTC. Protein product: CASSYSGGQYF. The V gene is TRBV6-6, the J gene TRBJ2-7; a possible D gene is TRBD2 (5 bases). The V gene lost 0 bases and the J gene lost 9 bases, with 6 bases spanning the gap. The CDR3 totals 11 residues. Germline values: CDR1 MNHNY, CDR2 SVGAGI (reference sequence).

This rearrangement joins TRBV28 to TRBJ2-1; 13 positions match TRBD2. Trimming took 7 bases from V and 5 from J; bases not matched to a gene: 5. CDR3 length: 15 residues. CDR1 MDHEN and CDR2 SYDVKM come from the germline V gene. The CDR3 DNA sequence: TGTGCCAGCACCCTAGGGACTAGCGGGGACAATGAGCAGTTCTTC. Translation gives CASTLGTSGDNEQFF.

The chain combines TRBV28 with TRBJ1-5; 7 nucleotides line up with TRBD1. CDR1 MDHEN and CDR2 SYDVKM come from the germline V gene. The length of the CDR3 is 13 residues. Germline trimming cut 8 bases from V and 4 bases from J; bases unmatched to any gene: 5. This chain's CDR3 is CASASGGNQPQHF. Here the CDR3 DNA reads TGTGCCAGCGCTTCAGGGGGGAATCAGCCCCAGCATTTT. Full variable domain (rest looked up from reference TRBV28 and TRBJ1-5): DVKVTQSSRYLVKRTGEKVFLECVQDMDHENMFWYRQDPGLGLRLIYFSYDVKMKEKGDIPEGYSVSREKKERFSLILESASTNQTSMYLCASASGGNQPQHFGDGTRLSIL.

CDR3 amino acids: CASSWDNNQPQHF. The CDR3 region has the DNA TGTGCCAGCAGTTGGGACAACAATCAGCCCCAGCATTTT. This sequence joins TRBV6-6 and TRBJ1-5; D is possibly TRBD1 (6 bases). The CDR3 length is 13 residues. With 4 bases removed from V and 3 bases from J, the gap between germline ends came to 7 bases. Looked up from germline, CDR1 is MNHNY and CDR2 is SVGAGI (reference sequence).

This clone was seen a handful of times. The chain joins TRBV18 to TRBJ2-5; D possibly corresponds to TRBD2 (5 bases). There are 15 residues in the CDR3. CDR1 and CDR2 (germline): KGHSH, LQKENI. V lost 1 base and J lost 3, with 12 bases in between. CDR3 sequence: CASSPRMGAEETQYF. The CDR3 DNA reads as TGTGCCAGCTCACCACGTATGGGAGCTGAAGAGACCCAGTACTTC.

The J gene is TRBJ1-1, the V gene TRBV6-5; D ambiguous. The CDR3 is 14 amino acids. CDR1 MNHEY and CDR2 SVGAGI come from the germline V gene. V dropped 6 bases and J dropped 3 bases, with 14 bases sitting between them. The CDR3 is CASSPLFGDTEAFF. DNA for the CDR3: TGTGCCAGCAGCCCGCTGTTCGGGGACACTGAAGCTTTCTTT.

J is TRBJ1-3 and V is TRBV7-2, with TRBD1 matching 8 bases. Germline V gene lookup returns CDR1 SGHTA and CDR2 FQGNSA. The J segment lost 2 bases and the V segment lost 5 bases, leaving 14 bases of the junction unmatched. CDR3 length equals 18 residues. The CDR3 bases are TGTGCCAGCAGCCGTATCACCAGGGGGCGGCAAGCTGGAAACACCATATATTTT. Its translation is CASSRITRGRQAGNTIYF. Using reference TRBV7-2 and TRBJ1-3 for the parts outside the CDR3, the full variable domain is GAGVSQSPSNKVTEKGKDVELRCDPISGHTALYWYRQSLGQGLEFLIYFQGNSAPDKSGLPSDRFSAERTGGSVSTLTIQRTQQEDSAVYLCASSRITRGRQAGNTIYFGEGSWLTVV.

This clone was found a few times. The chain employs TRBV6-4 and TRBJ1-1, with a possible D match to TRBD1 (6 bases). The ends were cut back, 4 bases at V and 7 bases at J, with 13 bases in the middle. The V gene's germline CDR1 is MRHNA and CDR2 SNTAGT. This CDR3 comprises 13 residues. In DNA, the CDR3 is TGTGCCAGCAGTGTAACCCCACAGGGTGAAGCTTTCTTT. As protein: CASSVTPQGEAFF.

This clone was observed a single time. The chain couples TRBV11-2 to TRBJ1-3, with a weak D call TRBD1 (6 bases). This CDR3 spans 14 amino acids. Germline V gives CDR1 SGHAT, CDR2 FQNNGV. V gave up 5 bases and J gave up 1 base, with 9 bases separating them. For the CDR3, the DNA is TGTGCCAGCAGCCTAACAGGGTCTGGAAACACCATATATTTT. Its protein product is CASSLTGSGNTIYF.

The chain combines TRBV27 with TRBJ2-7; possible D gene TRBD1, 6 bases. The germline V gene has CDR1 MNHEY and CDR2 SMNVEV (reference sequence). Trimming took 5 bases from V and 0 from J, leaving 11 bases between them. The CDR3 covers 14 residues. The CDR3 region is CASSPGDISYEQYF. For the CDR3, the DNA is TGTGCCAGCAGTCCCGGGGACATCTCCTACGAGCAGTACTTC.

The chain joins TRBV6-5 to TRBJ2-7; tentative D call: TRBD2 (6 bases). CDR1 MNHEY and CDR2 SVGAGI come from the germline V gene. The CDR3 length is 15 residues. V was pared by 5 bases and J by 3 bases, with 17 bases between. The CDR3 nucleotides read TGTGCCAGCAGTAGGGACCGGGACTCCCGCTACGAGCAGTACTTC. As protein: CASSRDRDSRYEQYF.

The V gene is TRBV11-2, the J gene TRBJ2-3; 7 positions agree with TRBD1. Losses at the gene ends were 5 bases for V and 1 base for J; bases not matched to a gene: 6. The CDR3 runs to 15 residues. The germline V gene has CDR1 SGHAT and CDR2 FQNNGV. CDR3 DNA: TGTGCCAGCAGCCCCGACAGGGTAGGCACAGATACGCAGTATTTT. It specifies CASSPDRVGTDTQYF.